Listed below are T cell receptor beta chains from one sample, sequenced in a study of OX40 agonist ivuxolimab in advanced cancers. Here immunoSEQ multiplex PCR was the method, and the copy in TCRdb shows in-frame clones only, minus some. The sample yields roughly 81,000 clones, 94% seen once. The sample in question was CD4+ or CD8+ T cells sorted from blood, obtained in a trial of the OX40 agonist ivuxolimab. The receptors come from an adult with an advanced solid tumor such as melanoma, head and neck, liver or kidney cancer. Both conserved end residues are part of each CDR3. Fields, in order: clone size, V gene, J gene, D gene, CDR3 DNA, CDR3 protein. The D gene is left open where the match is weak. Rows may omit the clone size; those that give it use once, few, many or a size class.

clone_size: .
v_call: TRBV4-3
j_call: TRBJ1-4
d_call: .
cdr3_nt: TGCGCCAGCAGCCACCTCAGGACTCCTAATGAAAAACTGTTTTTT
cdr3_aa: CASSHLRTPNEKLFF

clone_size: .
v_call: TRBV9
j_call: TRBJ2-7
d_call: TRBD2
cdr3_nt: TGTGCCAGCAGCGTAGCTAAGACTAGCGAGTCTTACGAGCAGTACTTC
cdr3_aa: CASSVAKTSESYEQYF

clone_size: once
v_call: TRBV5-6
j_call: TRBJ2-5
d_call: TRBD2
cdr3_nt: TGTGCCAGCAGCCGTTCGGCGAAGCGGGGGTACCAAGAGACCCAGTACTTC
cdr3_aa: CASSRSAKRGYQETQYF

clone_size: .
v_call: TRBV7-9
j_call: TRBJ1-1
d_call: .
cdr3_nt: TGTGCCAGCAGCCCCGTTGAGGGATTGAACACTGAAGCTTTCTTT
cdr3_aa: CASSPVEGLNTEAFF

clone_size: .
v_call: TRBV7-2
j_call: TRBJ2-3
d_call: .
cdr3_nt: TGTGCCAGCAGCTTATGGACAGATACGCAGTATTTT
cdr3_aa: CASSLWTDTQYF

clone_size: .
v_call: TRBV21-1
j_call: TRBJ2-2
d_call: .
cdr3_nt: TGTGCCAGCAGCAAGCCAACCAGCTCCCGTCAACCCGGGGAGCTGTTTTTT
cdr3_aa: CASSKPTSSRQPGELFF

clone_size: .
v_call: TRBV9
j_call: TRBJ2-7
d_call: TRBD1
cdr3_nt: TGTGCCAGCAGCGTCGGGGACAGTAGCTCCTACGAGCAGTACTTC
cdr3_aa: CASSVGDSSSYEQYF

clone_size: .
v_call: TRBV10-2
j_call: TRBJ2-7
d_call: TRBD1
cdr3_nt: TGCGCCAGCAGGCCGGGACAGATGCACTACGAGCAGTACTTC
cdr3_aa: CASRPGQMHYEQYF

clone_size: .
v_call: TRBV13
j_call: TRBJ2-7
d_call: .
cdr3_nt: TGTGCCAGCAGCTTATTTTCAGGGAACGAGCAGTACTTC
cdr3_aa: CASSLFSGNEQYF

clone_size: .
v_call: TRBV28
j_call: TRBJ2-7
d_call: TRBD1
cdr3_nt: TGTGCCAGCAGTACCTCATTTCAGACAAATGACAGGGTCTACGAGCAGTACTTC
cdr3_aa: CASSTSFQTNDRVYEQYF

clone_size: .
v_call: TRBV12-5
j_call: TRBJ2-1
d_call: TRBD1
cdr3_nt: TGTGCTAGTGGTCTAGGACAGGGGTACAATGAGCAGTTCTTC
cdr3_aa: CASGLGQGYNEQFF

clone_size: .
v_call: TRBV5-6
j_call: TRBJ2-3
d_call: TRBD2
cdr3_nt: TGTGCCAGCAGCGCCGGGACTAGCGGCACAGATACGCAGTATTTT
cdr3_aa: CASSAGTSGTDTQYF

clone_size: .
v_call: TRBV27
j_call: TRBJ2-3
d_call: .
cdr3_nt: TGTGCCAGCAGTTTAGTCGGGGACCTTAGCACAGATACGCAGTATTTT
cdr3_aa: CASSLVGDLSTDTQYF

clone_size: .
v_call: TRBV5-5
j_call: TRBJ1-3
d_call: .
cdr3_nt: TGTGCCAGCAGCTTGGTTCTGGCACCAACCTGGACTGGAAACACCATATATTTT
cdr3_aa: CASSLVLAPTWTGNTIYF

clone_size: .
v_call: TRBV4-3
j_call: TRBJ2-1
d_call: .
cdr3_nt: TGCGCCAGCAGCCAAGAGGCGGAGAGCTCCTACAATGAGCAGTTCTTC
cdr3_aa: CASSQEAESSYNEQFF

clone_size: .
v_call: TRBV19
j_call: TRBJ2-2
d_call: TRBD2
cdr3_nt: TGTGCCAGTAGCTGGGTACTAGCGGGAGTGCGGTCCGGGGAGCTGTTTTTT
cdr3_aa: CASSWVLAGVRSGELFF

clone_size: .
v_call: TRBV28
j_call: TRBJ1-1
d_call: .
cdr3_nt: TGTGCCATTGGGGCTCGGGAGATGAATGCTTTCTTT
cdr3_aa: CAIGAREMNAFF

clone_size: .
v_call: TRBV5-1
j_call: TRBJ1-2
d_call: .
cdr3_nt: TGCGCCAGCAGCTCCCCAGGGGCTAACTATGGCTACACCTTC
cdr3_aa: CASSSPGANYGYTF

clone_size: once
v_call: TRBV9
j_call: TRBJ1-5
d_call: .
cdr3_nt: TGTGCCAGCAGCGTGGCCGGGGGAGGTCAGCCCCAGCATTTT
cdr3_aa: CASSVAGGGQPQHF

clone_size: .
v_call: TRBV7-9
j_call: TRBJ2-1
d_call: TRBD2
cdr3_nt: TGTGCCAGCAGCTTTATAACTAGCGGGAGTAGGGATGAGCAGTTCTTC
cdr3_aa: CASSFITSGSRDEQFF

clone_size: once
v_call: TRBV30
j_call: TRBJ1-4
d_call: TRBD1
cdr3_nt: TGTGCCTGGAAGGAACAGGGGGCGGGGGAAAAACTGTTTTTT
cdr3_aa: CAWKEQGAGEKLFF

clone_size: .
v_call: TRBV9
j_call: TRBJ1-1
d_call: .
cdr3_nt: TGTGCCAGCAGCGTAGGGGGGCCCGAAGCTTTCTTT
cdr3_aa: CASSVGGPEAFF

clone_size: medium-sized
v_call: TRBV28
j_call: TRBJ2-1
d_call: .
cdr3_nt: TGTGCCAGCAGTTGGAGTGGAGGCGCTGAGCAGTTCTTC
cdr3_aa: CASSWSGGAEQFF

clone_size: .
v_call: TRBV5-4
j_call: TRBJ2-2
d_call: .
cdr3_nt: TGTGCCAGCAGCTTGGATCTCACCGGGGAGCTGTTTTTT
cdr3_aa: CASSLDLTGELFF

clone_size: .
v_call: TRBV6-5
j_call: TRBJ1-5
d_call: .
cdr3_nt: TGTGCCTCTGGGCATCAGCCCCAGCATTTT
cdr3_aa: CASGHQPQHF

clone_size: .
v_call: TRBV4-2
j_call: TRBJ2-7
d_call: TRBD2
cdr3_nt: TGTGCCAGCAGCCTCTTCACTAGCGGGAGTTTTTACGAGCAGTACTTC
cdr3_aa: CASSLFTSGSFYEQYF

clone_size: .
v_call: TRBV5-4
j_call: TRBJ2-7
d_call: .
cdr3_nt: TGTGCCAGCAGCACTGAGGTCACCTCCAGCGAGCAGTACTTC
cdr3_aa: CASSTEVTSSEQYF

clone_size: .
v_call: TRBV7-3
j_call: TRBJ2-1
d_call: .
cdr3_nt: TGTGCCAGCCGGGCTTCGGGGGGCGATGAGCAGTTCTTC
cdr3_aa: CASRASGGDEQFF

clone_size: .
v_call: TRBV19
j_call: TRBJ2-7
d_call: TRBD1
cdr3_nt: TGTGCCAGTAGTTTGGGGACAGGGGTCACCTACGAGCAGTACTTC
cdr3_aa: CASSLGTGVTYEQYF

clone_size: once
v_call: TRBV28
j_call: TRBJ1-1
d_call: .
cdr3_nt: TGTGCCAGCAGCCCGCGGCGGAACACTGAAGCTTTCTTT
cdr3_aa: CASSPRRNTEAFF

clone_size: .
v_call: TRBV6-5
j_call: TRBJ2-2
d_call: .
cdr3_nt: TGTGCCAGCAGCCACGGGACCGGGGAGCTGTTTTTT
cdr3_aa: CASSHGTGELFF

clone_size: .
v_call: TRBV4-2
j_call: TRBJ2-1
d_call: TRBD2
cdr3_nt: TGTGCCAGCAGCCGGGGACTAGCTTTAGATGAGCAGTTCTTC
cdr3_aa: CASSRGLALDEQFF

clone_size: medium-sized
v_call: TRBV9
j_call: TRBJ2-1
d_call: TRBD1
cdr3_nt: TGTGCCAGCAGCGAGACAGGGCGGGAGCAGTTCTTC
cdr3_aa: CASSETGREQFF

clone_size: .
v_call: TRBV2
j_call: TRBJ2-3
d_call: .
cdr3_nt: TGTGCCAGCAGTGAACAGCCCCTCTCCACAGATACGCAGTATTTT
cdr3_aa: CASSEQPLSTDTQYF

clone_size: .
v_call: TRBV9
j_call: TRBJ1-4
d_call: TRBD1
cdr3_nt: TGTGCCAGCAGCCCCCGAGTGACAGGGAAGAATGAAAAACTGTTTTTT
cdr3_aa: CASSPRVTGKNEKLFF

clone_size: .
v_call: TRBV11-2
j_call: TRBJ2-7
d_call: .
cdr3_nt: TGTGCCAGCAGCCCACGGTACGGGGAATCCTACGAGCAGTACTTC
cdr3_aa: CASSPRYGESYEQYF

clone_size: once
v_call: TRBV11-2
j_call: TRBJ2-7
d_call: TRBD1
cdr3_nt: TGTGCCAGCAGCTTGGACAGGGTGACCTACGAGCAGTACTTC
cdr3_aa: CASSLDRVTYEQYF

clone_size: .
v_call: TRBV9
j_call: TRBJ2-3
d_call: .
cdr3_nt: TGTGCCAGCAGCGAACCTAATCCTACGCAGTATTTT
cdr3_aa: CASSEPNPTQYF

clone_size: .
v_call: TRBV10-3
j_call: TRBJ1-2
d_call: .
cdr3_nt: TGTGCCATCAGTGAAGAGTACAGGGTCAACTATGGCTACACCTTC
cdr3_aa: CAISEEYRVNYGYTF

clone_size: .
v_call: TRBV5-4
j_call: TRBJ2-3
d_call: .
cdr3_nt: TGTGCCAGCAGCAATGGATGGGATACGCAGTATTTT
cdr3_aa: CASSNGWDTQYF

clone_size: .
v_call: TRBV7-7
j_call: TRBJ2-2
d_call: .
cdr3_nt: TGTGCTAGCAGTTTGCAGGGGAGGGGCACCGGGGAGCTGTTTTTT
cdr3_aa: CASSLQGRGTGELFF

clone_size: .
v_call: TRBV10-1
j_call: TRBJ1-3
d_call: .
cdr3_nt: TGCGCCAGCAGTGAGTCGCGTGGGTTACGCGACTCTGGAAACACCATATATTTT
cdr3_aa: CASSESRGLRDSGNTIYF

clone_size: .
v_call: TRBV4-3
j_call: TRBJ2-7
d_call: .
cdr3_nt: TGCGCCAGCAGCCCCGGGAGAACCCGCGAGCAGTACTTC
cdr3_aa: CASSPGRTREQYF

clone_size: .
v_call: TRBV5-6
j_call: TRBJ1-1
d_call: .
cdr3_nt: TGTGCCAGCAGCTTGATGGGTGGCACTGAAGCTTTCTTT
cdr3_aa: CASSLMGGTEAFF

clone_size: .
v_call: TRBV7-6
j_call: TRBJ2-7
d_call: TRBD1
cdr3_nt: TGTGCCAGCAGCTTACAGCCCAATGCCCCCGGGACAGGGGGAGAGCAGTACTTC
cdr3_aa: CASSLQPNAPGTGGEQYF

clone_size: .
v_call: TRBV7-8
j_call: TRBJ2-5
d_call: .
cdr3_nt: TGTGCCAGCAGACCACTAGGTCAAGAGACCCAGTACTTC
cdr3_aa: CASRPLGQETQYF

clone_size: .
v_call: TRBV5-6
j_call: TRBJ1-2
d_call: .
cdr3_nt: TGTGCCAGCAGCTTGCTCAGGGAGATCTATGGCTACACCTTC
cdr3_aa: CASSLLREIYGYTF

clone_size: .
v_call: TRBV28
j_call: TRBJ1-6
d_call: .
cdr3_nt: TGTGCCAGCAGTCAATTTTCGCGAGGAAATTCACCCCTCCACTTT
cdr3_aa: CASSQFSRGNSPLHF

clone_size: .
v_call: TRBV6-5
j_call: TRBJ1-2
d_call: .
cdr3_nt: TGTGCCAGCAGCCCCAGTAACTATGGCTACACCTTC
cdr3_aa: CASSPSNYGYTF

clone_size: .
v_call: TRBV28
j_call: TRBJ1-6
d_call: .
cdr3_nt: TGTGCCAGCAGTCTCCCCCGACATTCCTATAATTCACCCCTCCACTTT
cdr3_aa: CASSLPRHSYNSPLHF

clone_size: .
v_call: TRBV9
j_call: TRBJ2-1
d_call: .
cdr3_nt: TGTGCCAGCAGCCTGGGATCCGAGCAGTTCTTC
cdr3_aa: CASSLGSEQFF

clone_size: .
v_call: TRBV7-9
j_call: TRBJ2-5
d_call: TRBD1
cdr3_nt: TGTGCCAGCAGCCGCGGACAGGGGGCGAGTCGAGAGACCCAGTACTTC
cdr3_aa: CASSRGQGASRETQYF

clone_size: once
v_call: TRBV7-8
j_call: TRBJ2-2
d_call: .
cdr3_nt: TGTGCCAGCAGCCTTGGACTGTACACCGGGGAGCTGTTTTTT
cdr3_aa: CASSLGLYTGELFF